This T cell receptor beta chain emerged from a study of blood T cell repertoires in COVID-19. Between the trimmed V and J ends, which lost 2 bases and 8 bases, there was a span of 10 bases. The germline V gene has CDR1 MNHEY and CDR2 SVGAGI. This CDR3 is 13 amino acids long. Sequencing was performed with immunoSEQ multiplex PCR; in TCRdb, only in-frame clones are kept and a portion is missing. The repertoire has about 190,000 clones, around 88% of them found once; the top ten carry roughly 4%. Sequencing used peripheral blood. This TCR was recovered from a woman aged 25 to 39 with acute or convalescent COVID-19. The chain recombines TRBV6-5 with TRBJ2-1; unclear D gene. CDR3 in amino acids: CASSYAGVDEQFF. DNA of the CDR3: TGTGCCAGCAGTTACGCAGGTGTGGATGAGCAGTTCTTC.